The 30 T cell receptor beta chains listed next were all sequenced from one sample in a study of CD8+ T cells in alopecia areata (dated by TCRdb to 2016 to 2019). Read against the paper, the sample's treatment or condition label means: oral pan-JAK inhibitor, 5-10 mg twice daily. The library was generated by the immunoSEQ multiplex PCR assay. RNA was extracted from all samples and reverse transcribed into cDNA, which served as template for TCR sequencing. Imported from immuneACCESS, the table was reduced by TCRdb to in-frame sequences with V and J called. These copies leave out some clones; in studies compared against another copy, an unresolved V gene accounts for under half, and the cause of the remainder is not known. In all, the sample holds around 300,000 clones, and 45% to 70% of those were seen once. The top ten clones comprise around 0.92% of the sample. The sequences come from CD4+ T cells sorted from blood, collected around week 54, from a patient treated with tofacitinib. These receptors originate from a human donor with alopecia areata.

This clone was seen only a few times. The J gene is TRBJ2-7, the V gene TRBV30; D is perhaps TRBD2 (5 bases). CDR1 and CDR2 (germline): GTSNPN, SVGIG (reference sequence). V dropped 2 bases and J dropped 5 bases, with 13 bases sitting between them. CDR3 length equals 13 residues. CDR3 nucleotides: TGTGCCTGGAGTTTAGGACTTCTCCACGAGCAGTACTTC. It encodes CAWSLGLLHEQYF.

The gene calls are TRBV30 and TRBJ2-1; no clear D. This CDR3 contains 8 residues. CDR1 GTSNPN and CDR2 SVGIG come from the germline V gene (reference sequence). Trimming took off 7 bases at V and 5 bases at J, with 0 bases between the two ends. CDR3 DNA: TGTGCCTACAATGAGCAGTTCTTC. Protein product: CAYNEQFF.

The chain combines TRBV5-1 with TRBJ2-1; 8 bases align to TRBD2. This CDR3 is 13 amino acids long. J gave up 10 bases and V 4 bases, and 7 bases lay outside the gene matches. Germline values: CDR1 SGHRS, CDR2 YFSETQ. In DNA, the CDR3 is TGCGCCAGCAGCCCCCCGATAGCGGGGGAGCAGTTCTTC. Its protein is CASSPPIAGEQFF.

The J gene is TRBJ2-5, the V gene TRBV27; D is unresolved. V gave up 0 bases and J gave up 2 bases, with 13 bases separating them. This CDR3 region has 16 residues. CDR1 MNHEY and CDR2 SMNVEV come from the germline V gene (reference sequence). The DNA of the CDR3 is TGTGCCAGCAGTTTATCGATGATCCGTATTCAAGAGACCCAGTACTTC. Translating gives CASSLSMIRIQETQYF.

The rearrangement uses TRBV4-3 and TRBJ1-1, with D possibly being TRBD1 (5 bases). This CDR3 has 14 amino acids. The V gene's germline CDR1 is LGHNA and CDR2 YSLEER. Trimming removed 0 bases at V and 3 bases at J, with 8 bases between. Here the CDR3 DNA reads TGCGCCAGCAGCCAAGATAAGGGGTACACTGAAGCTTTCTTT. Protein product: CASSQDKGYTEAFF.

This clone was recorded a few times. The J gene is TRBJ1-6, the V gene TRBV27; D uncertain. The germline V gene has CDR1 MNHEY and CDR2 SMNVEV (reference sequence). The CDR3 length is 15 residues. V dropped 3 bases and J dropped 5 bases, with 11 bases sitting between them. The CDR3 sequence is CASSFVRRNNSPLHF. CDR3 nucleotides: TGTGCCAGCAGTTTTGTGAGGAGAAATAATTCACCCCTCCACTTT.

The J gene is TRBJ2-1, the V gene TRBV2; 12 bases align to TRBD2. The CDR3 totals 14 residues. V lost 3 bases, J lost 15 bases, and 9 bases stayed unmatched. The germline CDR1 and CDR2 sequences are SNHLY and FYNNEI. The CDR3 nucleotides are TGTGCCAGCAGTGATCAGGCTAGCGGGGGGGCCAGGTTCTTC. It yields the protein CASSDQASGGARFF.

V is TRBV23-1 and J is TRBJ2-7; D call uncertain. TRBV23-1 carries the ORF label, with uncertain function. The V and J ends lost 6 bases and 6 bases respectively, with 15 bases between them. The CDR3 has 13 amino acids. The CDR3 coding sequence is TGCGCCAGCAGAGTCATATTCCTGGGCGAGCAGTACTTC. This codes for CASRVIFLGEQYF.

The chain employs TRBV5-1 and TRBJ2-7; D could derive from TRBD1 or TRBD2 (5 bases each). The CDR3 totals 15 residues. CDR1 SGHRS and CDR2 YFSETQ come from the germline V gene. V was shortened by 0 bases and J by 0 bases, with 10 bases between the two germline ends. The CDR3 bases are TGCGCCAGCAGCTTGGATGGGACCGCCTCCTACGAGCAGTACTTC. Translated, it gives CASSLDGTASYEQYF.

This chain joins TRBV5-1 and TRBJ2-3; the match to TRBD2 covers 11 bases. The length of the CDR3 is 16 residues. V was clipped by 6 bases and J by 10 bases; unmatched bases: 16. From germline, CDR1 is SGHRS and CDR2 YFSETQ. The CDR3 loop reads CASNSPGLAAGGAQYF. The CDR3 DNA sequence: TGCGCCAGCAACTCCCCGGGACTAGCGGCGGGCGGAGCGCAGTATTTT.

The V gene is TRBV4-1, the J gene TRBJ1-5; D perhaps matches TRBD1 (6 bases). With 4 bases removed from V and 5 bases from J, the gap between germline ends came to 15 bases. The CDR3 loop spans 15 amino acids. Germline assignment: CDR1 MGHRA and CDR2 YSYEKL. The CDR3 here is CASSRFGDKDQPQHF. The CDR3 region has the DNA TGCGCCAGCAGCCGGTTTGGGGACAAAGATCAGCCCCAGCATTTT.

V is TRBV6-5 and J is TRBJ1-6; 7 positions agree with TRBD1. The trim removed 5 bases at V and 6 bases at J, leaving 7 bases unmatched. This CDR3 region has 15 residues. Germline V gene sequence: CDR1 MNHEY, CDR2 SVGAGI. CDR3 amino acids: CASSHVTGANSPLHF. The CDR3, as DNA: TGTGCCAGCAGTCATGTCACAGGGGCTAATTCACCCCTCCACTTT.

This clone was seen more than once but under ten times. This sequence joins TRBV30 and TRBJ1-5; maybe TRBD1 (5 bases). Germline-derived CDR1 and CDR2 are GTSNPN and SVGIG (reference sequence). The CDR3 runs 14 residues. Trimming removed 5 bases from V and 6 bases from J, with 17 bases in between. CDR3 amino acids: CAWEIQGSTQPQHF. The CDR3 DNA reads TGTGCCTGGGAAATTCAGGGAAGTACTCAGCCCCAGCATTTT.

The chain has TRBV29-1 and TRBJ2-3, with TRBD1 matching over 10 bases. Germline V gene data show CDR1 as SQVTM and CDR2 as ANQGSEA. V shed 4 bases, J shed 4 bases, and the junction held 5 bases outside the gene matches. The length of the CDR3 is 14 residues. As DNA, the CDR3 is TGCAGCGTTGTACCTGGACAGGGGGCAGATACGCAGTATTTT. Amino acid sequence: CSVVPGQGADTQYF.

The rearrangement uses TRBV30 and TRBJ1-1, with D possibly matching TRBD1 (5 bases). The CDR3 is 13 amino acids. V lost 0 bases, J lost 4 bases, and 9 bases lay in between. CDR1 and CDR2 (germline): GTSNPN, SVGIG (reference sequence). CDR3 residues: CAWSVSRVTEAFF. In DNA, the CDR3 is TGTGCCTGGAGTGTATCCAGGGTCACTGAAGCTTTCTTT.

The chain joins TRBV29-1 to TRBJ2-3; 10 nucleotides agree with TRBD2. Germline-derived CDR1 and CDR2 are SQVTM and ANQGSEA. The trim removed 8 bases at V and 2 bases at J, leaving 7 bases unmatched. The CDR3 runs to 14 residues. CDR3 amino acids: CSLRTSGFTDTQYF. The CDR3 DNA reads as TGCAGCTTACGGACTAGCGGATTCACAGATACGCAGTATTTT.

Note on this clone: Distinct nucleotide sequences in the sample also encode this CDR3. V is TRBV14 and J is TRBJ2-1; a weak D match, TRBD2 (6 bases). This CDR3 spans 15 amino acids. Trimming pared 3 bases from V and 0 bases from J, leaving 9 bases between. From germline, CDR1 is SGHDN and CDR2 FVKESK. The CDR3 DNA is TGTGCCAGCAGCCAGGGACTGAGCTCCTACAATGAGCAGTTCTTC. Its protein is CASSQGLSSYNEQFF.

The gene calls are TRBV6-5 and TRBJ2-3, with D possibly TRBD2 on 6 matching bases. The germline gives CDR1 MNHEY, CDR2 SVGAGI. V shed 10 bases and J shed 2 bases, with 13 bases lying between them. CDR3 length: 13 residues. The CDR3 DNA is TGTGCCACCGCCCGGGACTTCACAGATACGCAGTATTTT. It translates to CATARDFTDTQYF.

CDR3 amino acids: CASSQELTSGGYEQYF. CDR3 DNA: TGTGCCAGCAGCCAAGAATTGACTAGCGGGGGGTACGAGCAGTACTTC. The chain joins TRBV4-2 to TRBJ2-7; the match to TRBD2 covers 13 bases. Germline V gene sequence: CDR1 LGHNA, CDR2 YNFKEQ. The V and J ends lost 0 bases and 4 bases, in that order; junction bases with no gene match: 3. This CDR3 spans 16 amino acids.

The chain combines TRBV29-1 with TRBJ1-1; D unclear. V was shortened by 7 bases and J by 2 bases, with 14 bases between the two germline ends. The CDR3 extends over 13 amino acids. Germline assignment: CDR1 SQVTM and CDR2 ANQGSEA. CDR3 DNA sequence: TGCAGCGAAGGTAAAAAGGGTAACACTGAAGCTTTCTTT. Translating gives CSEGKKGNTEAFF. The whole variable domain, filled in from reference TRBV29-1 and TRBJ1-1, reads SAVISQKPSRDICQRGTSLTIQCQVDSQVTMMFWYRQQPGQSLTLIATANQGSEATYESGFVIDKFPISRPNLTFSTLTVSNMSPEDSSIYLCSEGKKGNTEAFFGQGTRLTVV.

This clone came up a few times. The rearrangement uses TRBV29-1 and TRBJ1-2; D gene ambiguous. Trimming pared 4 bases from V and 8 bases from J, leaving 11 bases between. This CDR3 has 11 residues. Germline V gene data show CDR1 as SQVTM and CDR2 as ANQGSEA. The CDR3 coding sequence is TGCAGCGTTGGTCACAACGGAGGCTACACCTTC. This encodes CSVGHNGGYTF.

V and J are TRBV19 and TRBJ2-5; possibly TRBD1 or TRBD2 for D (5 bases each). The CDR3 runs to 15 residues. Germline CDR1 and CDR2: LNHDA and SQIVND (reference sequence). The V gene lost 3 bases and the J gene lost 5 bases, with 16 bases spanning the gap. Here the CDR3 reads CASSMQWDGPETQYF. As DNA, the CDR3 is TGTGCCAGTAGTATGCAGTGGGACGGGCCGGAGACCCAGTACTTC.

This clone turned up a few times. This chain joins TRBV2 and TRBJ1-3; 9 bases match TRBD1. The CDR3 runs to 15 residues. In germline, CDR1 is SNHLY, CDR2 FYNNEI. The V and J ends lost 6 bases and 3 bases, in that order; junction bases with no gene match: 6. The CDR3 loop reads CASSAGTGFGNTIYF. The CDR3 region has the DNA TGTGCCAGCAGCGCCGGGACAGGGTTTGGAAACACCATATATTTT. The full variable domain, rest sourced from reference TRBV2 and TRBJ1-3, is EPEVTQTPSHQVTQMGQEVILRCVPISNHLYFYWYRQILGQKVEFLVSFYNNEISEKSEIFDDQFSVERPDGSNFTLKIRSTKLEDSAMYFCASSAGTGFGNTIYFGEGSWLTVV.

V gene TRBV30 combines with J gene TRBJ2-5, with 7 bases fitting TRBD1. There are 14 residues in the CDR3. With V trimmed by 4 bases and J by 0 bases, 5 bases remained unmatched. Germline values: CDR1 GTSNPN, CDR2 SVGIG (reference sequence). CDR3: CAWNPGQYQETQYF. The CDR3, as DNA: TGTGCCTGGAATCCGGGACAGTACCAAGAGACCCAGTACTTC. The full variable domain, with the rest looked up from reference TRBV30 and TRBJ2-5, is SQTIHQWPATLVQPVGSPLSLECTVEGTSNPNLYWYRQAAGRGLQLLFYSVGIGQISSEVPQNLSASRPQDRQFILSSKKLLLSDSGFYLCAWNPGQYQETQYFGPGTRLLVL.

The CDR3 sequence: CASSAENSYNSPLHF. The CDR3 region has the DNA TGTGCCAGCAGCGCTGAGAACTCCTATAATTCACCCCTCCACTTT. The gene calls are TRBV9 and TRBJ1-6; no firm D call. Trimming removed 3 bases at V and 0 bases at J, with 7 bases between. The CDR3 contains 15 residues. Germline CDR1 reads SGDLS; CDR2 reads YYNGEE.

As for this clone: Other DNA sequences in the sample encode the same CDR3. The genes are TRBV18 and TRBJ2-5; no firm D call. Germline-derived CDR1 and CDR2 are KGHSH and LQKENI. V lost 2 bases to trimming and J lost 0 bases, with 4 bases between them. The CDR3 runs 13 residues. CDR3 region: CASSPINQETQYF. The CDR3 DNA is TGTGCCAGCTCACCAATAAACCAAGAGACCCAGTACTTC.

The chain recombines TRBV6-5 with TRBJ2-1, with 7 bases matching TRBD1. In germline, CDR1 is MNHEY, CDR2 SVGAGI. After removal of 5 bases from V and 5 bases from J, the junction contained 3 bases not matched to a gene. The CDR3 loop spans 13 amino acids. DNA for the CDR3: TGTGCCAGCAGTACCAGGGGGAACAATGAGCAGTTCTTC. Translating it yields CASSTRGNNEQFF.

The chain employs TRBV25-1 and TRBJ1-2, with D possibly matching TRBD1 (5 bases). CDR3 length equals 14 residues. Trimming shortened V by 9 bases and J by 0 bases, and 14 bases separated the two germline ends. Germline V gives CDR1 MGHDK, CDR2 SYGVNS. CDR3 loop: CASSRGLSNYGYTF. The CDR3 region has the DNA TGTGCCAGTTCCCGGGGGTTGTCTAACTATGGCTACACCTTC.

The chain combines TRBV27 with TRBJ2-7; D ambiguous. CDR1 and CDR2 (germline): MNHEY, SMNVEV (reference sequence). The V and J ends lost 5 bases and 2 bases respectively, with 13 bases between them. This CDR3 spans 14 amino acids. The CDR3 spells CASSPRTHTYEQYF. For the CDR3, the DNA is TGTGCCAGCAGTCCCCGGACCCACACCTACGAGCAGTACTTC.

V is TRBV29-1 and J is TRBJ2-2; D is tentatively TRBD1 or TRBD2 (6 bases each). This CDR3 is 13 amino acids long. The germline gives CDR1 SQVTM, CDR2 ANQGSEA. Deletions cut 7 bases from V and 0 bases from J, with 9 bases between. CDR3 bases: TGCAGCGGGGGGGCAGCGAACACCGGGGAGCTGTTTTTT. This sequence encodes CSGGAANTGELFF.